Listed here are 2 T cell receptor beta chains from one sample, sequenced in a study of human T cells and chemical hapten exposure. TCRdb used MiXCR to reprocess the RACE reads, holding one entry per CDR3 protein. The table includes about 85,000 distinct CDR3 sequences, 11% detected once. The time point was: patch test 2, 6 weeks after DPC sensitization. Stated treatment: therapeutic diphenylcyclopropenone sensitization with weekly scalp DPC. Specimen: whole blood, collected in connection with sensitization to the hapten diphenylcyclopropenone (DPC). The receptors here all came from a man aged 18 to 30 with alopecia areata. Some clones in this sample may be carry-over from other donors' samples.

The CDR3 DNA reads as TGTGCCAGCAGTCCCTTCGGCAGGGTATCCAATGAGCAGTTCTTC. This codes for CASSPFGRVSNEQFF. This sequence joins TRBV6-4 and TRBJ2-1, with D tentatively TRBD1 (5 bases). This CDR3 has 15 amino acids. Trimming took 5 bases from V and 6 from J, leaving 17 bases between them. Germline values: CDR1 MRHNA, CDR2 SNTAGT.

The CDR3 nucleotides are TGTGCCAGCAGCAAATCCGACAGGGATCGTGAGCAGTTCTTC. It specifies CASSKSDRDREQFF. V is TRBV7-6 and J is TRBJ2-1, with 7 bases identical to TRBD1. The CDR3 is 14 residues long. The V gene end was trimmed by 5 bases and the J gene end by 9 bases; junction bases not matched to a gene: 10. Germline lookup yields CDR1 SGHVS and CDR2 FNYEAQ.